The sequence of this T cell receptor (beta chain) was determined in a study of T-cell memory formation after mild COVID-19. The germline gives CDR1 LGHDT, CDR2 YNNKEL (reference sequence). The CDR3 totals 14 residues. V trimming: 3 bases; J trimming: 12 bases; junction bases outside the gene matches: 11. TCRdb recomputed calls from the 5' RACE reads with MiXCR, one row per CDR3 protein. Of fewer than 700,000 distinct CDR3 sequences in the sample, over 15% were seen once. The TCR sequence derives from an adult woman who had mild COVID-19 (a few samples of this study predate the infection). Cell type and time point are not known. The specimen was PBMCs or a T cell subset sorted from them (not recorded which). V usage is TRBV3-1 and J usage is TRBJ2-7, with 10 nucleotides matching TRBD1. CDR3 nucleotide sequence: TGTGCCAGCAGCCAGGGGACAGGGGCGGCGACTTCGTACTTC. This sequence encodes CASSQGTGAATSYF.